Reported below is one T cell receptor beta chain. The PCR used 60 Vbeta and 13 Jbeta primers. Generated by immunoSEQ multiplex PCR, the TCRdb table keeps only in-frame clones and is missing some. The sample lists some 170,000 clones, roughly four fifths occurring once. This record comes from a study of cytomegalovirus exposure and HLA in healthy donors. Study details: An early release of data contained 75 million to 90 million unique TCRs, which came from HLA-typed donors. The Caucasian-associated ancestry cluster held over 80% of 398 genotyped donors.

CDR1 and CDR2 (germline): LNHDA, SQIVND (reference sequence). The CDR3 is 13 amino acids. Trimming took 6 bases from V and 4 from J, leaving 13 bases between them. This clonotype was sampled from a man aged 50 to 60 in good health and CMV-seropositive. V gene TRBV19 combines with J gene TRBJ2-7, with D perhaps TRBD2 (6 bases). The sample was PBMCs. The CDR3 DNA sequence: TGTGCCAGTAGCCCCCGGGAGAGTTACGAGCAGTACTTC. Its translation is CASSPRESYEQYF. Combining the CDR3 with reference TRBV19 and TRBJ2-7 gives the whole variable domain DGGITQSPKYLFRKEGQNVTLSCEQNLNHDAMYWYRQDPGQGLRLIYYSQIVNDFQKGDIAEGYSVSREKKESFPLTVTSAQKNPTAFYLCASSPRESYEQYFGPGTRLTVT.